This T cell receptor beta chain was sequenced during a study of blood T cell repertoires in COVID-19. Study details: Researchers got acute and convalescent COVID-19 samples from the United States, Italy and Spain. PBMCs, B-cell-depleted T cells, or T cells provided the cDNA or gDNA that made up the material.

V was shortened by 5 bases and J by 0 bases, with 11 bases between the two germline ends. The V gene's germline CDR1 is LNHDA and CDR2 SQIVND (reference sequence). This CDR3 is built from 15 residues. In the original analysis: Using reference gene primer amplification, nucleated cell counts were estimated. Profiled with immunoSEQ multiplex PCR; TCRdb holds only in-frame clones, not every one. V and J calls and clone size are given by that table; D and trimming were obtained from the DNA. Of 130,000 to 150,000 clones in the sample, 70% to 90% are singletons; the top ten hold around 3.1%. Sequenced sample: peripheral blood. The V and J genes are TRBV19 and TRBJ1-3; no definite D call. The sequence came from a woman in her thirties or forties with active or convalescent COVID-19. The CDR3, as DNA: TGTGCCAGTAGTCCATACCCGAGCTCTGGAAACACCATATATTTT. Translated: CASSPYPSSGNTIYF.